The rows below give T cell receptor beta chains drawn from one sample of a study of blood T cell repertoires in COVID-19. Clones were read by immunoSEQ multiplex PCR, and TCRdb kept only the in-frame ones, dropping some. The table records about 320,000 clones, 89% of them present only once. The sample was PBMCs or T cells enriched from blood (not recorded which). These receptors were taken from a man in his 60s who had recovered from COVID-19. Both conserved end residues are part of each CDR3. A D gene is named only where the DNA matches it firmly. Rows may omit the clone size; those that give it use once, few, many or a size class.

CDR3aa: CASSSTSGIIYEQYF
CDR3nt: TGTGCCAGCAGCTCGACTAGCGGGATAATCTACGAGCAGTACTTC
d_gene: TRBD2
j_gene: TRBJ2-7
abundance: NA
v_gene: TRBV7-2

CDR3aa: CATRRGLQETQYF
CDR3nt: TGTGCAACAAGGAGGGGGCTGCAAGAGACCCAGTACTTC
d_gene: NA
j_gene: TRBJ2-5
abundance: NA
v_gene: TRBV7-2

CDR3aa: CASSARQVTDTQYF
CDR3nt: TGTGCCAGCAGCGCCCGACAAGTTACAGATACGCAGTATTTT
d_gene: NA
j_gene: TRBJ2-3
abundance: NA
v_gene: TRBV14

CDR3aa: CASRNPTGEQYF
CDR3nt: TGTGCCAGCAGGAACCCAACAGGGGAGCAGTACTTC
d_gene: NA
j_gene: TRBJ2-7
abundance: NA
v_gene: TRBV27

CDR3aa: CASSLGAATEAFF
CDR3nt: TGTGCCAGCAGTTTGGGGGCGGCCACTGAAGCTTTCTTT
d_gene: NA
j_gene: TRBJ1-1
abundance: few
v_gene: TRBV28

CDR3aa: CATSEPGRGEQQETQYF
CDR3nt: TGTGCCACCAGTGAACCCGGGAGGGGGGAACAACAAGAGACCCAGTACTTC
d_gene: TRBD2
j_gene: TRBJ2-5
abundance: NA
v_gene: TRBV24-1

CDR3aa: CASSEQGAGGANVLTF
CDR3nt: TGTGCCAGCAGTGAACAGGGGGCTGGTGGGGCCAACGTCCTGACTTTC
d_gene: TRBD1
j_gene: TRBJ2-6
abundance: few
v_gene: TRBV6-1

CDR3aa: CASSSLGRERNEQFF
CDR3nt: TGTGCCAGCAGTTCCTTAGGGCGGGAGAGGAATGAGCAGTTCTTC
d_gene: TRBD2
j_gene: TRBJ2-1
abundance: NA
v_gene: TRBV6-5

CDR3aa: CASSGIQGSFNEKLFF
CDR3nt: TGTGCCAGCAGCGGAATACAAGGGAGTTTTAATGAAAAACTGTTTTTT
d_gene: NA
j_gene: TRBJ1-4
abundance: NA
v_gene: TRBV28

CDR3aa: CAIKGLAGGPHEQFF
CDR3nt: TGTGCCATCAAGGGGCTAGCGGGAGGACCCCATGAGCAGTTCTTC
d_gene: TRBD2
j_gene: TRBJ2-1
abundance: NA
v_gene: TRBV10-3

CDR3aa: CASSQAYDRGETQYF
CDR3nt: TGTGCCAGCAGCCAAGCTTATGACAGGGGCGAGACCCAGTACTTC
d_gene: TRBD1
j_gene: TRBJ2-5
abundance: NA
v_gene: TRBV3-1/TRBV3-2

CDR3aa: CASSLQGQETQYF
CDR3nt: TGTGCCAGCTCACTGCAGGGCCAAGAGACCCAGTACTTC
d_gene: NA
j_gene: TRBJ2-5
abundance: NA
v_gene: TRBV18

CDR3aa: CASSVAVSTDTQYF
CDR3nt: TGTGCCAGCAGTGTGGCAGTAAGCACAGATACGCAGTATTTT
d_gene: NA
j_gene: TRBJ2-3
abundance: NA
v_gene: TRBV2

CDR3aa: CASSQERLAGGGSSYEQYF
CDR3nt: TGCGCCAGCAGCCAAGAAAGGCTAGCGGGAGGTGGTAGCTCCTACGAGCAGTACTTC
d_gene: TRBD2
j_gene: TRBJ2-7
abundance: NA
v_gene: TRBV4-1

CDR3aa: CASSSTGGGYTF
CDR3nt: TGTGCCAGCAGTAGTACAGGGGGGGGCTACACCTTC
d_gene: TRBD1
j_gene: TRBJ1-2
abundance: NA
v_gene: TRBV2